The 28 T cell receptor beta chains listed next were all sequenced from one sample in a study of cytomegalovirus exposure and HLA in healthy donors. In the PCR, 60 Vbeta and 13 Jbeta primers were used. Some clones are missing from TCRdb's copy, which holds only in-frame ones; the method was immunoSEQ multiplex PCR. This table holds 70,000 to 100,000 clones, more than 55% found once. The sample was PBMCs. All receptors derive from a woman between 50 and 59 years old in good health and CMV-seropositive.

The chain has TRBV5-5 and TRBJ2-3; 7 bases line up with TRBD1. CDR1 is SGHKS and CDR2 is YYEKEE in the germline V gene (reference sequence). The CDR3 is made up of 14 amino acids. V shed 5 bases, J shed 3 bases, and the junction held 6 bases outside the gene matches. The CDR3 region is CASRLTGTTDTQYF. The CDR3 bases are TGTGCCAGCAGGCTGACAGGGACGACAGATACGCAGTATTTT.

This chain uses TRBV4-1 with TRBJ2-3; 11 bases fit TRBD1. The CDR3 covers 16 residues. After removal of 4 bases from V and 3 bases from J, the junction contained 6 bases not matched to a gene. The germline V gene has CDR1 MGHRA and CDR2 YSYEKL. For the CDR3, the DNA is TGCGCCAGCAGCCCGGGGACAGGGGGTTGGACAGATACGCAGTATTTT. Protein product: CASSPGTGGWTDTQYF.

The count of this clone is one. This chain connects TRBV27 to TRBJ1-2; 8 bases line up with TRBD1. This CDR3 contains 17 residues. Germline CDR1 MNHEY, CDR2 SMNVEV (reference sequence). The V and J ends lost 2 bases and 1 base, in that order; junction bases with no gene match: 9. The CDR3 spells CASSLNGAGGLNYGYTF. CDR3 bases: TGTGCCAGCAGTTTAAACGGGGCAGGGGGCCTTAACTATGGCTACACCTTC.

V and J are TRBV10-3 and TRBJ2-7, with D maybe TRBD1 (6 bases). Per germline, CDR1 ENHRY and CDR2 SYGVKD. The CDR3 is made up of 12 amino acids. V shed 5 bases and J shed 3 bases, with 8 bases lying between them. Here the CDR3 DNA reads TGTGCCATCAGTCCACAGGGCTACGAGCAGTACTTC. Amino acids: CAISPQGYEQYF.

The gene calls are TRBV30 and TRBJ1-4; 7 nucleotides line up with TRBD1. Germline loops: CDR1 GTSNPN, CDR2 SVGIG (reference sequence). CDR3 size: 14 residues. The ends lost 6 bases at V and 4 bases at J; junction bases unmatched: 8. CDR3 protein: CACGGRGINEKLFF. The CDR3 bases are TGTGCCTGCGGAGGCAGGGGGATTAATGAAAAACTGTTTTTT.

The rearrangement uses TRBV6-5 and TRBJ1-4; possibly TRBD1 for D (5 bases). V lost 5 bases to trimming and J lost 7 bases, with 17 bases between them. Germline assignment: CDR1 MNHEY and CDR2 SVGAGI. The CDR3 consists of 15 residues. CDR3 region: CASSPIFGGIEKLFF. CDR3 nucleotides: TGTGCCAGCAGTCCGATATTTGGGGGGATTGAAAAACTGTTTTTT.

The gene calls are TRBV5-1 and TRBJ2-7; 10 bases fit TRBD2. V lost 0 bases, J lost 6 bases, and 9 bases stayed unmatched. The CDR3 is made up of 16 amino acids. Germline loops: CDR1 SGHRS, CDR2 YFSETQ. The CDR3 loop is CASSLGYSGGLGEQYF. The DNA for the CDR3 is TGCGCCAGCAGCTTGGGGTATAGCGGGGGGCTCGGCGAGCAGTACTTC.

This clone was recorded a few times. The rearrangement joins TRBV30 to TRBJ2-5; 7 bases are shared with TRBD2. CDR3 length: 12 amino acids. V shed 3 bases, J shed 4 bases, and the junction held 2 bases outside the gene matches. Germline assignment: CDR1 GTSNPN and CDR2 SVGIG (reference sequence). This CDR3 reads CAWSREGETQYF. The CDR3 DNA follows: TGTGCCTGGAGCAGGGAGGGAGAGACCCAGTACTTC.

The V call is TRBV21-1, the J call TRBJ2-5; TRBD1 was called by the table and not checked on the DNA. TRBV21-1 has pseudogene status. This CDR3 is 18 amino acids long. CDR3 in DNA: TGTGCCGGCCCGGATGGGACAGGGACCTCCGAAGGTCGGGAGACCCAGTACTTC. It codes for CAGPDGTGTSEGRETQYF.

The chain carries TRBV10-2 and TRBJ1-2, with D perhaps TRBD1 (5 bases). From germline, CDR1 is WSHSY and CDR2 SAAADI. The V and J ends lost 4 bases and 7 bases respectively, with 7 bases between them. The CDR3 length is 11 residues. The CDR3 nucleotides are TGCGCCAGCAGTGGACAGTCTGGCTACACCTTC. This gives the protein CASSGQSGYTF.

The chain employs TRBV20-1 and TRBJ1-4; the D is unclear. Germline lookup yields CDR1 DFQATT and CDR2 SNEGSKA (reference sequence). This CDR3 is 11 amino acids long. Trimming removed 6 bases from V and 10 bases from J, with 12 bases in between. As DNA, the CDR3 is TGCAGTGCGCCGGACTCGGTAAAACTGTTTTTT. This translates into CSAPDSVKLFF.

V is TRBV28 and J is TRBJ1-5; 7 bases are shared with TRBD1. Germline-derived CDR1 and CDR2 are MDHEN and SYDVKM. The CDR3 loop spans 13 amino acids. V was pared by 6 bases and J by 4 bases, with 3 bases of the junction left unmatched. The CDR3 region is CASSLGQNQPQHF. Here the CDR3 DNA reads TGTGCCAGCAGCTTGGGACAGAATCAGCCCCAGCATTTT.

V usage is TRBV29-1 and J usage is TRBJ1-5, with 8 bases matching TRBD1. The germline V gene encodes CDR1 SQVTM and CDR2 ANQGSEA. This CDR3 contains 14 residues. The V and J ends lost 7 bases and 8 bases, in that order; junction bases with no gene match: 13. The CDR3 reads CSATGGTESEPQHF. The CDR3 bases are TGCAGCGCAACAGGGGGAACGGAATCGGAGCCCCAGCATTTT.

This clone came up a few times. The chain's CDR3 is CASSYSQGTYEQYF. As DNA, the CDR3 is TGTGCCAGCAGTTACTCTCAGGGGACCTACGAGCAGTACTTC. The V and J genes are TRBV6-6 and TRBJ2-7; D is possibly TRBD1 (6 bases). The CDR3 contains 14 residues. CDR1 MNHNY and CDR2 SVGAGI come from the germline V gene (reference sequence). V lost 0 bases to trimming and J lost 2 bases, with 8 bases between them.

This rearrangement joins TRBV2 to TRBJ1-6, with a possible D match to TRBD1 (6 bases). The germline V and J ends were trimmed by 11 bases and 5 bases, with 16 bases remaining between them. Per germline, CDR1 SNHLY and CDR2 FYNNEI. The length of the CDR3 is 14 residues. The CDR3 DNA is TGTGCCGGCGATACGGACAGAAATAATTCACCCCTCCACTTT. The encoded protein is CAGDTDRNNSPLHF.

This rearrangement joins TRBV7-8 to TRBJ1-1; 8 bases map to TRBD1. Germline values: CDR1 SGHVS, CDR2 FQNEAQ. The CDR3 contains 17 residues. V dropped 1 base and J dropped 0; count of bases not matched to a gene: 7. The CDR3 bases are TGTGCCAGCAGCTTAGGGCAGGGGGCGGGCATGAACACTGAAGCTTTCTTT. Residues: CASSLGQGAGMNTEAFF.

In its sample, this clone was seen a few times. This CDR3 reads CASSLAGYGYTF. The CDR3 coding sequence is TGTGCCAGCAGTTTGGCAGGATATGGCTACACCTTC. This chain links TRBV28 with TRBJ1-2, with D hard to call. CDR3 length: 12 residues. Per the germline V gene, CDR1 is MDHEN and CDR2 is SYDVKM. V dropped 3 bases and J dropped 5 bases, with 7 bases sitting between them.

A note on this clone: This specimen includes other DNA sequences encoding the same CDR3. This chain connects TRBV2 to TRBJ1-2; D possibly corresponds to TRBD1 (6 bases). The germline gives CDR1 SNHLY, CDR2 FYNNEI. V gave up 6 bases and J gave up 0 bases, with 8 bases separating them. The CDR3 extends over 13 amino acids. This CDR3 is CASRRDTNYGYTF. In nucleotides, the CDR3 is TGTGCCAGCAGGAGGGACACTAACTATGGCTACACCTTC. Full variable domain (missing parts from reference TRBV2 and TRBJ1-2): EPEVTQTPSHQVTQMGQEVILRCVPISNHLYFYWYRQILGQKVEFLVSFYNNEISEKSEIFDDQFSVERPDGSNFTLKIRSTKLEDSAMYFCASRRDTNYGYTFGSGTRLTVV.

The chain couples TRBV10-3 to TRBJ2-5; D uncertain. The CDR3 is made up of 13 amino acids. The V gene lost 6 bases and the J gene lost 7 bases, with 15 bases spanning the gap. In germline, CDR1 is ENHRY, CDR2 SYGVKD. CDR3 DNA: TGTGCCATCAGCGGCAGTGAGGAAGGGACCCAGTACTTC. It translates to CAISGSEEGTQYF.

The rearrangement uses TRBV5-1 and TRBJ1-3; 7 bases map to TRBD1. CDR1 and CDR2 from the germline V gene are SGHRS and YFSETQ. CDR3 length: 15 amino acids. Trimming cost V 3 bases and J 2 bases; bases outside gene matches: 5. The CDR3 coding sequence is TGCGCCAGCAGCTCGACAGGGTCAACTGGAAACACCATATATTTT. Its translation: CASSSTGSTGNTIYF.

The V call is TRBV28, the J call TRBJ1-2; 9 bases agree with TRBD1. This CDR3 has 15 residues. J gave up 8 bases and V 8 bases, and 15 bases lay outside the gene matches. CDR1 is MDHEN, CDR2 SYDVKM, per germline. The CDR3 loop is CASGRTGTGLGGYTF. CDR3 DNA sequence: TGTGCCAGCGGACGAACCGGGACAGGGTTAGGAGGCTACACCTTC.

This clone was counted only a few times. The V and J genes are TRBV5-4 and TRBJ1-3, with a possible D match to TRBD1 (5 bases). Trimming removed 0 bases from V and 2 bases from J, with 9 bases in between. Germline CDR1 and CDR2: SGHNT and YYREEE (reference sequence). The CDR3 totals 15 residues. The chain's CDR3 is CASSLEAGTGNTIYF. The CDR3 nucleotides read TGTGCCAGCAGCTTGGAGGCAGGGACTGGAAACACCATATATTTT.

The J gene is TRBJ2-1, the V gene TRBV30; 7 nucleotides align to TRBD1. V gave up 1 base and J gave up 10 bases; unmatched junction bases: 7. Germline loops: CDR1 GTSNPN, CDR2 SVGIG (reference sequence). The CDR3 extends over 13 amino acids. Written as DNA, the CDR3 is TGTGCCTGGAGTGACGGGACAGTGACCGAGCAGTTCTTC. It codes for CAWSDGTVTEQFF.

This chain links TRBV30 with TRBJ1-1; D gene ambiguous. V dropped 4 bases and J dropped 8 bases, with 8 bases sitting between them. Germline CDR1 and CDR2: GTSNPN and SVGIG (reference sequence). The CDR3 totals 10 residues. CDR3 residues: CAWKKEEAFF. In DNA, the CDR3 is TGTGCCTGGAAAAAGGAGGAAGCTTTCTTT.

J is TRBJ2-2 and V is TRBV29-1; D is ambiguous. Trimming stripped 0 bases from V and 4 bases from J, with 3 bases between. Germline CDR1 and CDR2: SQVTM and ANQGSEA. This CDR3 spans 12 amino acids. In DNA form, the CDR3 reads TGCAGCGTTGAAGATCTCACCGGGGAGCTGTTTTTT. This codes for CSVEDLTGELFF.

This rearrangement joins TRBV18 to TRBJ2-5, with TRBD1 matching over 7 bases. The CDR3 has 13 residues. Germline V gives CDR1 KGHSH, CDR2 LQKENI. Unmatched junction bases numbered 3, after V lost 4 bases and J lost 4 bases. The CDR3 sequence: CASSLRQGETQYF. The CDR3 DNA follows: TGTGCCAGCTCACTTCGACAGGGAGAGACCCAGTACTTC.

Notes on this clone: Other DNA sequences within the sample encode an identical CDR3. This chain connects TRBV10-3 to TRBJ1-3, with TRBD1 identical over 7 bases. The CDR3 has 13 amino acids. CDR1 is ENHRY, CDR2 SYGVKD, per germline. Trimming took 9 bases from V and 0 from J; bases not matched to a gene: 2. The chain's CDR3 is CAIRDSSGNTIYF. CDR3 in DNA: TGTGCCATACGGGACAGCTCTGGAAACACCATATATTTT.

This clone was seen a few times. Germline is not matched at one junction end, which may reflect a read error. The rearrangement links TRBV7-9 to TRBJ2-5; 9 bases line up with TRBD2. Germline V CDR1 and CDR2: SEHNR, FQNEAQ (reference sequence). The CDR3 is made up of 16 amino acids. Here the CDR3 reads CSSSLGRGGPQETQYF. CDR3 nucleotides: TGTTCCAGCAGCTTGGGGCGGGGGGGACCTCAAGAGACCCAGTACTTC.